These 4 T cell receptor beta chains were sequenced from one sample in a study of beta chain features in type 1 diabetes. Findings of the study overall: Researchers report that Type 1 diabetes patients had moderately but significantly shorter TCRB CDR3s across all four CD4+ subsets.

The entirety of the isolated RNA underwent reverse transcription, so expressed TCRB transcripts were sequenced. The data were produced by immunoSEQ multiplex PCR, yet TCRdb's version contains in-frame clones alone and is incomplete. The repertoire holds about 160,000 clones, with 10% as singletons. Their antigen targets remain unknown. The material sequenced was central memory CD4+ T cells from blood. The receptors originated from a man aged 25 to 45 with type 1 diabetes.

CDR3 sequence reads: CASSLNRGRDEKLFF. In DNA, the CDR3 is TGTGCCAGCTCTCTCAACAGGGGGAGAGATGAAAAACTGTTTTTT. The chain uses TRBV18 and TRBJ1-4; 8 bases are shared with TRBD1. This CDR3 is 15 amino acids long. Trimming took 6 bases from V and 6 from J; bases not matched to a gene: 9. Germline V gives CDR1 KGHSH, CDR2 LQKENI.

The chain recombines TRBV7-2 with TRBJ2-3, with a tentative D call TRBD1 (5 bases). The CDR3 sequence is 17 residues long. Trimming stripped 5 bases from V and 2 bases from J, with 20 bases between. Germline V CDR1 and CDR2: SGHTA, FQGNSA. In DNA, the CDR3 is TGTGCCAGCAGCCCCCGAGCAGACAGCGCCGCCACAGATACGCAGTATTTT. Its translation: CASSPRADSAATDTQYF.

This chain links TRBV18 with TRBJ1-3; D gene unclear. Trimming shortened V by 6 bases and J by 2 bases, and 11 bases separated the two germline ends. The CDR3 contains 14 residues. CDR1 is KGHSH and CDR2 is LQKENI in the germline V gene. CDR3 sequence: CASSLPEAGNTIYF. The CDR3 DNA sequence: TGTGCCAGCTCCCTCCCCGAGGCTGGAAACACCATATATTTT.

This clone was detected a few times. The chain joins TRBV29-1 to TRBJ2-7; D may be TRBD2 (6 bases). Germline lookup yields CDR1 SQVTM and CDR2 ANQGSEA. V lost 4 bases and J 5 bases, leaving 18 bases between the germline ends. The CDR3 totals 14 residues. The CDR3 sequence: CSVGRGGMVDEQYF. The CDR3, as DNA: TGCAGCGTTGGACGCGGCGGGATGGTCGACGAGCAGTACTTC.